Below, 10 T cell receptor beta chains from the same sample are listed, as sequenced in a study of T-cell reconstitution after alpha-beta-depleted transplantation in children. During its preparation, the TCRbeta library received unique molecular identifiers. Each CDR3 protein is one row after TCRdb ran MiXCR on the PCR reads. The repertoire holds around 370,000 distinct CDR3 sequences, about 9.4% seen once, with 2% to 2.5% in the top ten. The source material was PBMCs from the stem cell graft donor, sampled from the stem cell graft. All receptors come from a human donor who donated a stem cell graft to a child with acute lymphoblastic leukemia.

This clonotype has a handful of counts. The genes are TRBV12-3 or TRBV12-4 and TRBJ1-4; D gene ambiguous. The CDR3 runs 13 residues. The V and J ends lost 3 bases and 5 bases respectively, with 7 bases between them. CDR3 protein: CASSFRENEKLFF. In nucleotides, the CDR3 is TGTGCCAGCAGTTTTCGGGAGAATGAAAAACTGTTTTTT.

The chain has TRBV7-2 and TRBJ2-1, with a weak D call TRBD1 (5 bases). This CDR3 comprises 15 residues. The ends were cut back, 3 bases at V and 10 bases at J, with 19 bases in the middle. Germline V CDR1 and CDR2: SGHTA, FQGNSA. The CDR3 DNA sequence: TGTGCCAGCAGCTTGATCCGAAGGGTAGGGGTCGAGCAGTTCTTC. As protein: CASSLIRRVGVEQFF.

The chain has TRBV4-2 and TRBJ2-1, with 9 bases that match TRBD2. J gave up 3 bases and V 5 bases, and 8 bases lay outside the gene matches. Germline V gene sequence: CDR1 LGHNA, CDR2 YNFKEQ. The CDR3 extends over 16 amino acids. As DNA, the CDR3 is TGTGCCAGCAGCGAAGCCGGGACTAGCATCTACAATGAGCAGTTCTTC. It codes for CASSEAGTSIYNEQFF.

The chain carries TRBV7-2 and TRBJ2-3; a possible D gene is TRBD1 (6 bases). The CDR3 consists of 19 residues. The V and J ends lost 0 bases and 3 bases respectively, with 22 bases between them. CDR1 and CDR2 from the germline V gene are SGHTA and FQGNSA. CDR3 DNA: TGTGCCAGCAGCTTAGCACCCCACGGACAGCCTCTGCCGACAGATACGCAGTATTTT. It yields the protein CASSLAPHGQPLPTDTQYF.

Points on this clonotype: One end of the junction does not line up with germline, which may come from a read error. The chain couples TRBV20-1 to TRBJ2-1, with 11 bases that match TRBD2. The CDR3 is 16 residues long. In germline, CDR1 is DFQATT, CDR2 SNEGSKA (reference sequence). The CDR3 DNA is TGCACTGCTTATCCGGGACTAGCGGCTATATACAATGAGCAGTTCTTC. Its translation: CTAYPGLAAIYNEQFF.

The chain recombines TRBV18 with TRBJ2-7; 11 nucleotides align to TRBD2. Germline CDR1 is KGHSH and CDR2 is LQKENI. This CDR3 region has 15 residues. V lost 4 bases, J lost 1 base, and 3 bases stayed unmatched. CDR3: CASSLRLAGSYEQYF. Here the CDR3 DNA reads TGTGCCAGCTCACTACGACTAGCGGGGTCCTACGAGCAGTACTTC.

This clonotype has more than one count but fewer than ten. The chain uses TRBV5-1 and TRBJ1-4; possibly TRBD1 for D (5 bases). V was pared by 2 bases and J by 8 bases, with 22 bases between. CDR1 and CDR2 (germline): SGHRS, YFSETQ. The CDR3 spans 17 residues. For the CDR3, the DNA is TGCGCCAGCAGCTTCGGGGCTAACGCTGGGTTGAGCGAAAAACTGTTTTTT. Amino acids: CASSFGANAGLSEKLFF. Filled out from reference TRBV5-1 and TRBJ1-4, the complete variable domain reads KAGVTQTPRYLIKTRGQQVTLSCSPISGHRSVSWYQQTPGQGLQFLFEYFSETQRNKGNFPGRFSGRQFSNSRSEMNVSTLELGDSALYLCASSFGANAGLSEKLFFGSGTQLSVL.

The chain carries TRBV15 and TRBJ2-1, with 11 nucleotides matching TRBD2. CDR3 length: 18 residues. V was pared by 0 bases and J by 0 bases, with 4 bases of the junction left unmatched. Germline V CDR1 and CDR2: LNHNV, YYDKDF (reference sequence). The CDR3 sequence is CATSRDATSGSSYNEQFF. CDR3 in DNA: TGTGCCACCAGCAGAGATGCAACTAGCGGGAGCTCCTACAATGAGCAGTTCTTC. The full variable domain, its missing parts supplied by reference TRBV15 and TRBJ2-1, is DAMVIQNPRYQVTQFGKPVTLSCSQTLNHNVMYWYQQKSSQAPKLLFHYYDKDFNNEADTPDNFQSRRPNTSFCFLDIRSPGLGDTAMYLCATSRDATSGSSYNEQFFGPGTRLTVL.

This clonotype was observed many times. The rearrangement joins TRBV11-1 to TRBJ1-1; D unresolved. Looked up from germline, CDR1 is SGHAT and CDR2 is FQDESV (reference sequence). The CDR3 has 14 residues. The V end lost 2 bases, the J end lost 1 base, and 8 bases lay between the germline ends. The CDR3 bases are TGTGCCAGCAGCTTACGGTCAGAGAACACTGAAGCTTTCTTT. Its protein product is CASSLRSENTEAFF. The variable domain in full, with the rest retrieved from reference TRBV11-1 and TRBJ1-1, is EAEVAQSPRYKITEKSQAVAFWCDPISGHATLYWYRQILGQGPELLVQFQDESVVDDSQLPKDRFSAERLKGVDSTLKIQPAELGDSAMYLCASSLRSENTEAFFGQGTRLTVV.

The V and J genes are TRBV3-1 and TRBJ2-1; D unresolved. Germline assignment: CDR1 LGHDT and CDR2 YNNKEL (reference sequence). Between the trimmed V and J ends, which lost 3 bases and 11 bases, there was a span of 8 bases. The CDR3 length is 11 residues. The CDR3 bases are TGTGCCAGCAGCCACGGGTTCCAGCAGTTCTTC. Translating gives CASSHGFQQFF.